This passage covers 10 T cell receptor beta chains from one sample sequenced in a study of shared clonotypes between healthy human individuals. Generated by immunoSEQ multiplex PCR, the TCRdb table keeps only in-frame clones and is missing some. This sample yields roughly 640,000 clones, of which around 67% are seen a single time; about 1.7% belongs to the top ten. The sample comprised memory CD4+ T cells sorted from blood. Subset given: CD45RA-negative fraction. All receptors derive from a woman aged 30 to 39 in good health.

V gene TRBV5-1 combines with J gene TRBJ1-1, with a possible D match to TRBD1 (5 bases). The CDR3 spans 14 residues. CDR1 SGHRS and CDR2 YFSETQ come from the germline V gene. Trimming removed 0 bases at V and 3 bases at J, with 9 bases between. CDR3 residues: CASSLAGGYTEAFF. The CDR3 nucleotides read TGCGCCAGCAGCTTGGCCGGGGGTTACACTGAAGCTTTCTTT.

The chain carries TRBV6-1 and TRBJ1-2, with 7 bases fitting TRBD1. The germline CDR1 and CDR2 sequences are MNHNS and SASEGT. The CDR3 has 17 residues. The ends lost 4 bases at V and 1 base at J; junction bases unmatched: 12. Written as DNA, the CDR3 is TGTGCCAGCAGTGCGGAGGGGCTAAACAGGGGTAACTATGGCTACACCTTC. Its protein product is CASSAEGLNRGNYGYTF.

The V and J genes are TRBV2 and TRBJ2-7; 8 positions match TRBD2. The CDR3 contains 14 residues. V gave up 2 bases and J gave up 5 bases; unmatched junction bases: 5. CDR1 and CDR2 from the germline V gene are SNHLY and FYNNEI. CDR3 sequence (DNA): TGTGCCAGCAGTGAAAGCGGGAGATTCAACGAGCAGTACTTC. Translation: CASSESGRFNEQYF.

V gene TRBV5-5 combines with J gene TRBJ1-5, with D possibly TRBD1 on 5 matching bases. This CDR3 is built from 16 residues. Germline V gene sequence: CDR1 SGHKS, CDR2 YYEKEE (reference sequence). The germline V and J ends were trimmed by 1 base and 2 bases, with 13 bases remaining between them. This CDR3 is CASSLRDDKGNQPQHF. CDR3 sequence (DNA): TGTGCCAGCAGCTTGAGGGACGACAAGGGCAATCAGCCCCAGCATTTT.

V is TRBV29-1 and J is TRBJ1-2; D may be TRBD1 (5 bases). Germline lookup yields CDR1 SQVTM and CDR2 ANQGSEA. This CDR3 has 12 amino acids. The V end was cut by 7 bases, the J end by 6 bases, with 15 bases between. This CDR3 is CSARDGGDGYTF. The CDR3 region has the DNA TGCAGCGCTCGGGACGGGGGTGATGGCTACACCTTC.

The gene calls are TRBV15 and TRBJ2-1, with a possible D match to TRBD1 (5 bases). Per the germline V gene, CDR1 is LNHNV and CDR2 is YYDKDF (reference sequence). This CDR3 contains 17 residues. Trimming took off 0 bases at V and 6 bases at J, with 18 bases between the two ends. For the CDR3, the DNA is TGTGCCACCAGCAGAGATCGCCTAGTTGGGGCCTTCAATGAGCAGTTCTTC. Amino acid sequence: CATSRDRLVGAFNEQFF.

This chain connects TRBV5-1 to TRBJ2-1, with 9 bases that match TRBD1. Germline-derived CDR1 and CDR2 are SGHRS and YFSETQ. This CDR3 is 17 amino acids long. V shed 4 bases and J 9 bases; nucleotides not matched to a gene: 17. The CDR3 sequence: CASSATAGTGFIGEQFF. The DNA for the CDR3 is TGCGCCAGCAGCGCGACAGCCGGGACAGGGTTTATCGGTGAGCAGTTCTTC.

This clone came up many times. In the same sample, other DNA sequences code for this CDR3. The V and J genes are TRBV19 and TRBJ2-7; 8 bases agree with TRBD1. Germline CDR1 is LNHDA and CDR2 is SQIVND (reference sequence). The CDR3 loop spans 15 amino acids. With V trimmed by 6 bases and J by 1 base, 8 bases remained unmatched. CDR3 coding DNA: TGTGCCAGTAGCCCCCGGACAGGGTCTTCCTACGAGCAGTACTTC. This codes for CASSPRTGSSYEQYF.

V gene TRBV11-2 combines with J gene TRBJ1-2; D ambiguous. From germline, CDR1 is SGHAT and CDR2 FQNNGV. The CDR3 has 16 residues. Trimming took 5 bases from V and 4 from J, leaving 20 bases between them. The CDR3 sequence: CASSKGRRNGPYGYTF. The CDR3 bases are TGTGCCAGCAGCAAAGGTCGCAGAAACGGGCCCTATGGCTACACCTTC.

The chain links TRBV5-5 to TRBJ1-2, with D uncertain. CDR3 length equals 14 residues. Trimming left V 4 bases short and J 7 bases short, with 17 bases between. CDR1 is SGHKS and CDR2 is YYEKEE in the germline V gene (reference sequence). The CDR3 is CASSPVSVDGGYTF. In DNA form, the CDR3 reads TGTGCCAGCAGCCCCGTGAGTGTGGATGGTGGCTACACCTTC.